This T cell receptor beta chain came from a study of OX40 agonist ivuxolimab in advanced cancers. Study summary: In this cohort, patients received ivuxolimab, an agonistic anti-OX40 (CD134) antibody. Overall study results and limits: Partial responders receiving 0.1-3.0 mg/kg showed among the lowest clonal expansion. Relative to CD4+, CD8+ T cells held more expanded clones on average.

Of note for this clone: Its antigen is undetermined.

Only in-frame clones appear in the TCRdb table, and some are missing; sequencing was by immunoSEQ multiplex PCR. In the table there are over 50,000 clones, 90% of which are singletons. The specimen was CD4+ or CD8+ T cells sorted from blood, collected in a trial of the OX40 agonist ivuxolimab. The clonotype comes from an adult with an advanced solid tumor such as melanoma, head and neck, liver or kidney cancer.

The CDR3 DNA reads as TGTGCCAGCAGATCTGAAAACCAGGGATCTCCTGAAGCTTTCTTT. Its translation is CASRSENQGSPEAFF. The chain combines TRBV6-5 with TRBJ1-1; possible D gene TRBD1, 5 bases. V dropped 6 bases and J dropped 6 bases, with 20 bases sitting between them. Germline V gene data show CDR1 as MNHEY and CDR2 as SVGAGI. This CDR3 region has 15 residues.